The sequence of this TCR beta chain was determined in a study of monozygotic twins with cystic fibrosis. Study-level findings and limits: V usage most resembled the co-twin in 13 of 16 pairs. Unrelated CF individuals shared fewer identical clonotypes than monozygotic CF twins. Median Simpson clonality of 0.0095 suggested naive T cells predominated.

The method was immunoSEQ multiplex PCR; TCRdb's version includes in-frame clones alone and lacks a portion of them. This table holds about 26,000 clones, around 96% found once. A remark on this clone: Its target is unknown.

Trimming stripped 6 bases from V and 2 bases from J, with 13 bases between. This CDR3 spans 14 amino acids. Germline V CDR1 and CDR2: SNHLY, FYNNEI. The TCR originated in a girl aged 2 to 9 with cystic fibrosis. The chain combines TRBV2 with TRBJ1-2, with D perhaps TRBD1 (6 bases). The sample taken for sequencing was blood. The CDR3 here is CASRPLQGNYGYTF. CDR3 DNA sequence: TGTGCCAGCAGGCCCTTACAGGGAAACTATGGCTACACCTTC.